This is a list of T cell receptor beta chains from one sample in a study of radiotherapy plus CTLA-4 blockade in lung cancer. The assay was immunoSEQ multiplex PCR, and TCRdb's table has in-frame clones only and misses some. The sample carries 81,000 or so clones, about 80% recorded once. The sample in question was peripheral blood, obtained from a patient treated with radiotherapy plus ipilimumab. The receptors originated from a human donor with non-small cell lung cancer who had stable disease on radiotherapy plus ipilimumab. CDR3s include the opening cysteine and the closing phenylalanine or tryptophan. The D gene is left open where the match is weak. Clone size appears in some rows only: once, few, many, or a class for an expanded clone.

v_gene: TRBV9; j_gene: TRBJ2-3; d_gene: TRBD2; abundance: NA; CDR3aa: CASSLSSSGGAVDTQYF; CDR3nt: TGTGCCAGCAGCTTGTCCTCTAGCGGGGGGGCCGTTGATACGCAGTATTTT
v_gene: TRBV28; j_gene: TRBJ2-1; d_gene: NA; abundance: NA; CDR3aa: CASSARTSYNEQFF; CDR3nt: TGTGCCAGCAGTGCCAGGACATCCTACAATGAGCAGTTCTTC
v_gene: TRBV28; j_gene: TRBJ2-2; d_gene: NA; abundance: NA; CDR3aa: CASSPRGGADTGELFF; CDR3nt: TGTGCCAGCAGTCCCCGCGGAGGGGCGGACACCGGGGAGCTGTTTTTT
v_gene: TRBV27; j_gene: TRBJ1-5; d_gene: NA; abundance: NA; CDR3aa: CASRIRGFNQPQHF; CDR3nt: TGTGCCAGCCGCATAAGGGGCTTCAATCAGCCCCAGCATTTT
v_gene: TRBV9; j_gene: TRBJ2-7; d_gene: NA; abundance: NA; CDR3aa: CASSWGGTVSYEQYF; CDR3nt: TGTGCCAGCAGTTGGGGGGGGACAGTGTCCTACGAGCAGTACTTC
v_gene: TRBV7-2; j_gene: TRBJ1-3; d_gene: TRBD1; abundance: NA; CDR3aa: CASSRQGSPGNTIYF; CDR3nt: TGTGCCAGCAGTAGACAGGGAAGTCCTGGAAACACCATATATTTT
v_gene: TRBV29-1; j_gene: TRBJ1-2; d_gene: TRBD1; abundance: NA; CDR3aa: CSVENRGLDGYTF; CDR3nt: TGCAGCGTTGAGAACAGGGGGCTGGATGGCTACACCTTC
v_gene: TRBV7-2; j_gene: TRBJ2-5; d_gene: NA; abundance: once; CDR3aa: CASSLAAGAQTQYF; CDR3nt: TGTGCCAGCAGCTTAGCGGCGGGGGCGCAGACCCAGTACTTC
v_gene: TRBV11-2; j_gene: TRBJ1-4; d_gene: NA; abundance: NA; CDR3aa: CASSWGEKLFF; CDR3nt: TGTGCCAGCAGCTGGGGCGAAAAACTGTTTTTT
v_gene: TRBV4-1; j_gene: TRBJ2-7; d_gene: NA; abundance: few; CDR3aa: CASSQEYRNFYEQYF; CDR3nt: TGCGCCAGCAGCCAAGAATACAGAAACTTCTACGAGCAGTACTTC
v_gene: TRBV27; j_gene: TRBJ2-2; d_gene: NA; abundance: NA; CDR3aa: CASSKGQNTGELFF; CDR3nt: TGTGCCAGCAGTAAGGGACAGAACACCGGGGAGCTGTTTTTT
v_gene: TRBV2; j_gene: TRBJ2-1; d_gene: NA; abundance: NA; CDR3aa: CASSEGLAEQFF; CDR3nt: TGTGCCAGCAGTGAAGGGCTAGCGGAGCAGTTCTTC